Following are 18 T cell receptor beta chains from one sample sequenced in a study of regulatory T cells in long-lasting Graves disease. Time point of the sample: newly diagnosed GD, antithyroid drugs for less than 3 months. From RNA extracted from PBMCs, the TCR library was made. With iRepertoire HTBI primers and Arm-PCR of CDR3 regions, TCR beta libraries were built. TCRdb fed the multiplex PCR reads into MiXCR, producing one record per CDR3 protein. The table lists 360,000 or so distinct CDR3 sequences, 15% to 20% of them singletons. These data were likewise used in another study, on T cells in Graves' hyperthyroidism and ophthalmopathy.

The sample consisted of peripheral blood mononuclear cells (PBMCs), taken at new diagnosis, from a patient treated with antithyroid drugs. These receptors all come from a woman between 18 and 30 years old with Graves disease.

This clonotype came up a few times. The chain couples TRBV6-1 to TRBJ1-4; a weak D match, TRBD1 (6 bases). The V gene lost 3 bases and the J gene lost 3 bases, with 11 bases spanning the gap. The CDR3 contains 15 residues. CDR1 and CDR2 from the germline V gene are MNHNS and SASEGT. CDR3 coding DNA: TGTGCCAGCAGTGAGGGGACATCATCTAATGAAAAACTGTTTTTT. It yields the protein CASSEGTSSNEKLFF.

The chain uses TRBV3-1 and TRBJ1-4, with D hard to call. The CDR3 is 14 amino acids. The V gene lost 1 base and the J gene lost 9 bases, with 12 bases spanning the gap. CDR1 and CDR2 (germline): LGHDT, YNNKEL (reference sequence). CDR3 loop: CASSQGDYGQKLFF. The DNA of the CDR3 is TGTGCCAGCAGCCAAGGCGACTATGGACAAAAACTGTTTTTT.

This clonotype was detected ten times or more. This sequence joins TRBV12-3 or TRBV12-4 and TRBJ2-6, with 9 bases lining up with TRBD1. The V gene end was trimmed by 6 bases and the J gene end by 0 bases; junction bases not matched to a gene: 3. CDR3 size: 16 residues. The CDR3 loop is CASRPGQGSGANVLTF. The CDR3 DNA sequence: TGTGCCAGCAGGCCGGGACAGGGCTCTGGGGCCAACGTCCTGACTTTC.

The sample holds a few counts of this clonotype. One end of the junction fails to match germline, which may point to a read error. The J gene is TRBJ1-1, the V gene TRBV7-7; tentative D call: TRBD1 (6 bases). The CDR3 length is 11 residues. Germline CDR1 is SSHAT and CDR2 is FNYEAQ (reference sequence). CDR3 region: CASSPGGLAFF. CDR3 in DNA: TGTGCTAGCAGCCCTGGGGGGCTCGCTTTCTTT. Complete variable domain (other parts from reference TRBV7-7 and TRBJ1-1): GAGVSQSPRYKVTKRGQDVTLRCDPISSHATLYWYQQALGQGPEFLTYFNYEAQPDKSGLPSDRFSAERPEGSISTLTIQRTEQRDSAMYRCASSPGGLAFFGQGTRLTVV.

A few counts support this clonotype. The V and J genes are TRBV27 and TRBJ2-1, with D uncertain. The germline CDR1 and CDR2 sequences are MNHEY and SMNVEV (reference sequence). The CDR3 consists of 14 residues. The V end was cut by 5 bases, the J end by 0 bases, with 8 bases between. CDR3 in amino acids: CASSDASSYNEQFF. In nucleotides, the CDR3 is TGTGCCAGCAGTGACGCGAGCTCCTACAATGAGCAGTTCTTC.

The table lists this clonotype with many counts. The rearrangement links TRBV24-1 to TRBJ2-3, with TRBD2 matching over 10 bases. The V gene end was trimmed by 4 bases and the J gene end by 3 bases; junction bases not matched to a gene: 6. Germline V lookup: CDR1 KGHDR, CDR2 SFDVKD. The CDR3 is made up of 16 amino acids. The CDR3 protein is CATSDAGLAPTDTQYF. DNA for the CDR3: TGTGCCACCAGTGACGCGGGACTAGCGCCTACAGATACGCAGTATTTT.

On this clonotype: A far larger clone is off by one base, so a read error is likely. The rearrangement joins TRBV12-3 or TRBV12-4 to TRBJ2-1, with 8 positions matching TRBD1. The J call may be wrong; the DNA end is better matched by TRBJ2-5. The CDR3 extends over 15 amino acids. CDR3: CASSRLRQGQETQYF. DNA for the CDR3: TGTGCCAGCAGCCGGCTCAGACAGGGGCAAGAGACCCAGTACTTC.

This clonotype was counted many times. J is TRBJ2-1 and V is TRBV7-9, with 9 bases lining up with TRBD2. This CDR3 has 16 amino acids. The V gene end was trimmed by 0 bases and the J gene end by 4 bases; junction bases not matched to a gene: 4. Germline V gene data show CDR1 as SEHNR and CDR2 as FQNEAQ (reference sequence). The CDR3 region has the DNA TGTGCCAGCAGCTTAGCGGTGACTAGCGGATACAATGAGCAGTTCTTC. It specifies CASSLAVTSGYNEQFF.

Turning to this clonotype: A clone one base away is much larger, so this may be a read error. The chain is built from TRBV7-3 and TRBJ2-1, with TRBD2 matching 8 bases. The CDR3 consists of 16 residues. The V gene's germline CDR1 is SGHTA and CDR2 FQGTGA. CDR3 in amino acids: CASSLSTAGVSGEQSF. The CDR3 nucleotides are TGTGCCAGCAGCTTAAGTACAGCGGGAGTCAGTGGTGAGCAGTCCTTC.

The genes are TRBV4-1 and TRBJ1-2, with D possibly matching TRBD1 (6 bases). Germline assignment: CDR1 MGHRA and CDR2 YSYEKL. This CDR3 comprises 15 residues. V was trimmed by 4 bases and J by 1 base, leaving 13 bases between them. The CDR3 region has the DNA TGCGCCAGCAGCCGGGTGGGGGGCTTTAACTATGGCTACACCTTC. Translation gives CASSRVGGFNYGYTF.

The V gene is TRBV10-3, the J gene TRBJ2-2, with TRBD2 matching over 11 bases. CDR3 size: 17 residues. In germline, CDR1 is ENHRY, CDR2 SYGVKD. The V segment lost 8 bases and the J segment 1 base; nucleotides outside the gene matches: 9. The CDR3 sequence is CAISGITSGRNTGELFF. The CDR3 DNA follows: TGTGCCATCTCGGGAATTACTAGCGGGAGGAACACCGGGGAGCTGTTTTTT.

The gene calls are TRBV5-4 and TRBJ2-7, with 11 bases identical to TRBD2. Germline trimming cut 6 bases from V and 5 bases from J; bases unmatched to any gene: 4. The CDR3 is 13 residues long. The germline gives CDR1 SGHNT, CDR2 YYREEE (reference sequence). The CDR3 is CASTTSGGHEQYF. The CDR3 nucleotides read TGTGCCAGCACTACTAGCGGGGGCCACGAGCAGTACTTC. The variable domain in full, completed from reference TRBV5-4 and TRBJ2-7, reads ETGVTQSPTHLIKTRGQQVTLRCSSQSGHNTVSWYQQALGQGPQFIFQYYREEENGRGNFPPRFSGLQFPNYSSELNVNALELDDSALYLCASTTSGGHEQYFGPGTRLTVT.

This clonotype has just a few counts. The rearrangement joins TRBV10-3 to TRBJ2-7, with 9 bases that match TRBD1. The V gene's germline CDR1 is ENHRY and CDR2 SYGVKD. This CDR3 contains 13 residues. Trimming cost V 8 bases and J 4 bases; bases outside gene matches: 6. The CDR3 bases are TGTGCCATCCGGTCGGACAGGGGATACGAGCAGTACTTC. Translation gives CAIRSDRGYEQYF.

This clonotype was counted only a few times. No conserved phenylalanine or tryptophan is present at the end of the CDR3, so a read error is the likely explanation. The rearrangement uses TRBV2 and TRBJ2-7; D uncertain. V was pared by 1 base and J by 3 bases, with 7 bases between. Germline lookup yields CDR1 SNHLY and CDR2 FYNNEI. There are 13 residues in the CDR3. The CDR3 region is CASSEGSGYEQYL. In DNA form, the CDR3 reads TGTGCCAGCAGTGAAGGGTCGGGCTACGAGCAGTACCTC.

This clonotype has at least ten counts. This chain connects TRBV3-1 to TRBJ2-5; 11 bases align to TRBD2. V dropped 6 bases and J dropped 1; count of bases not matched to a gene: 4. The CDR3 is 15 amino acids. Germline CDR1 LGHDT, CDR2 YNNKEL (reference sequence). The CDR3 sequence: CASRSGTSGQETQYF. Here the CDR3 DNA reads TGTGCCAGCAGGTCCGGGACTAGCGGCCAAGAGACCCAGTACTTC.

This clonotype was counted between two and nine times. This rearrangement joins TRBV4-1 to TRBJ1-5; D is perhaps TRBD1 (5 bases). With 1 base removed from V and 4 bases from J, the gap between germline ends came to 11 bases. Germline loops: CDR1 MGHRA, CDR2 YSYEKL. There are 15 residues in the CDR3. The CDR3 bases are TGCGCCAGCAGCCAAGGGTGGGCAGGGAATCAGCCCCAGCATTTT. Amino acid sequence: CASSQGWAGNQPQHF.

The sample holds a few counts of this clonotype. CDR3 residues: CASVVESPYNEQFF. In DNA form, the CDR3 reads TGTGCCAGCGTCGTAGAAAGCCCCTACAATGAGCAGTTCTTC. This chain links TRBV2 with TRBJ2-1; D is ambiguous. V was trimmed by 8 bases and J by 2 bases, leaving 13 bases between them. Germline V CDR1 and CDR2: SNHLY, FYNNEI. The CDR3 has 14 residues.

This clonotype was observed many times. The chain couples TRBV9 to TRBJ1-2, with a possible D match to TRBD1 (5 bases). The CDR3 covers 17 residues. Germline values: CDR1 SGDLS, CDR2 YYNGEE. Trimming removed 2 bases at V and 4 bases at J, with 21 bases between. CDR3 in amino acids: CASSVSPLRGLGYGYTF. The CDR3 DNA reads as TGTGCCAGCAGCGTGTCCCCTTTACGGGGACTAGGCTATGGCTACACCTTC.